The 17 T cell receptor beta chains below were found in one sample sequenced in a study of cytomegalovirus exposure and HLA in healthy donors. Primers: 60 Vbeta forward and 13 Jbeta reverse. Sequenced by immunoSEQ multiplex PCR; TCRdb stores in-frame clones only, minus some. The sample shows about 130,000 clones, roughly 78% of them seen only once. The material sequenced was PBMCs. The origin of the receptors is a man aged 40-55 years in good health and CMV-seronegative.

The gene calls are TRBV11-2 and TRBJ1-1, with D possibly being TRBD1 (5 bases). Germline V gene data show CDR1 as SGHAT and CDR2 as FQNNGV. Trimming left V 2 bases short and J 2 bases short, with 9 bases between. The CDR3 loop spans 14 amino acids. DNA of the CDR3: TGTGCCAGCAGCTTAAACGGGGGAAACACTGAAGCTTTCTTT. Encoded protein: CASSLNGGNTEAFF. Drawing the rest from reference TRBV11-2 and TRBJ1-1, the complete variable domain is EAGVAQSPRYKIIEKRQSVAFWCNPISGHATLYWYQQILGQGPKLLIQFQNNGVVDDSQLPKDRFSAERLKGVDSTLKIQPAKLEDSAVYLCASSLNGGNTEAFFGQGTRLTVV.

The chain combines TRBV10-1 with TRBJ2-1; the D gene is possibly TRBD2 (5 bases). The germline V and J ends were trimmed by 9 bases and 8 bases, with 11 bases remaining between them. CDR1 and CDR2 from the germline V gene are WNHNN and SYGVQD (reference sequence). The CDR3 spans 11 residues. CDR3 region: CASASSHEQFF. The DNA for the CDR3 is TGCGCCAGTGCTAGCAGCCATGAGCAGTTCTTC.

This chain connects TRBV2 to TRBJ1-6; 9 nucleotides match TRBD1. CDR1 is SNHLY, CDR2 FYNNEI, per germline. The CDR3 extends over 13 amino acids. V was pared by 6 bases and J by 8 bases, with 2 bases of the junction left unmatched. The CDR3 nucleotides are TGTGCCAGCAGGGGACAGGGATATTCACCCCTCCACTTT. Amino acid sequence: CASRGQGYSPLHF. The full variable domain, completed using reference TRBV2 and TRBJ1-6, is EPEVTQTPSHQVTQMGQEVILRCVPISNHLYFYWYRQILGQKVEFLVSFYNNEISEKSEIFDDQFSVERPDGSNFTLKIRSTKLEDSAMYFCASRGQGYSPLHFGNGTRLTVT.

CDR3 DNA: TGTGCCAGCACCGTGGACAGGGGGAACCGTATGGATACGCAGTATTTT. It encodes CASTVDRGNRMDTQYF. The chain uses TRBV2 and TRBJ2-3; 10 nucleotides line up with TRBD1. This CDR3 is 16 amino acids long. Germline trimming cut 7 bases from V and 6 bases from J; bases unmatched to any gene: 13. Germline V gives CDR1 SNHLY, CDR2 FYNNEI.

The chain combines TRBV6-5 with TRBJ2-5; the match to TRBD1 covers 7 bases. V was pared by 6 bases and J by 5 bases, with 12 bases of the junction left unmatched. From germline, CDR1 is MNHEY and CDR2 SVGAGI. This CDR3 comprises 15 residues. The CDR3 coding sequence is TGTGCCAGCAGCCGTACACAACAGGGGCCGGAGACCCAGTACTTC. The encoded protein is CASSRTQQGPETQYF.

This rearrangement joins TRBV29-1 to TRBJ1-1; possible D gene TRBD1, 5 bases. Germline CDR1 is SQVTM and CDR2 is ANQGSEA. Deletions cut 3 bases from V and 0 bases from J, with 8 bases between. The CDR3 runs to 13 residues. The CDR3 nucleotides read TGCAGCGTTGATAGACAGATGAACACTGAAGCTTTCTTT. Translating it yields CSVDRQMNTEAFF.

This clone was seen more than once but under ten times. The chain uses TRBV5-4 and TRBJ2-7, with D possibly TRBD2 on 5 matching bases. V lost 0 bases and J 0 bases, leaving 13 bases between the germline ends. Per the germline V gene, CDR1 is SGHNT and CDR2 is YYREEE (reference sequence). The CDR3 is 16 amino acids. DNA for the CDR3: TGTGCCAGCAGCTTGGACGCTAGCCCGAGCTCCTACGAGCAGTACTTC. This sequence encodes CASSLDASPSSYEQYF.

This clone was recorded once. The CDR3 region is CAWSVAWSSGNTIYF. The CDR3 nucleotides are TGTGCCTGGAGTGTAGCGTGGTCCTCTGGAAACACCATATATTTT. The genes are TRBV30 and TRBJ1-3; D is uncertain. Germline V lookup: CDR1 GTSNPN, CDR2 SVGIG (reference sequence). The CDR3 extends over 15 amino acids. V was shortened by 0 bases and J by 0 bases, with 9 bases between the two germline ends.

This rearrangement joins TRBV7-9 to TRBJ1-6; D possibly corresponds to TRBD1 (5 bases). The V end lost 7 bases, the J end lost 8 bases, and 15 bases lay between the germline ends. The CDR3 contains 14 residues. Germline V gene data show CDR1 as SEHNR and CDR2 as FQNEAQ (reference sequence). CDR3 loop: CASTLGTGDSPLHF. CDR3 in DNA: TGTGCCAGCACCCTGGGGACGGGGGATTCACCCCTCCACTTT.

V and J are TRBV27 and TRBJ2-7; D remains unclear. CDR3 size: 14 residues. Germline V gene data show CDR1 as MNHEY and CDR2 as SMNVEV (reference sequence). With 2 bases removed from V and 3 bases from J, the gap between germline ends came to 11 bases. The CDR3 here is CASSLRSGYYEQYF. DNA for the CDR3: TGTGCCAGCAGTTTACGGTCGGGTTACTACGAGCAGTACTTC.

This clone appeared once. The gene calls are TRBV15 and TRBJ2-5, with D possibly matching TRBD1 (5 bases). CDR3 size: 14 residues. The V gene lost 1 base and the J gene lost 1 base, with 7 bases spanning the gap. CDR1 and CDR2 (germline): LNHNV, YYDKDF (reference sequence). CDR3 sequence: CATSRGQLQETQYF. CDR3 sequence (DNA): TGTGCCACCAGCAGAGGACAGCTCCAAGAGACCCAGTACTTC.

The chain employs TRBV5-4 and TRBJ1-2; 8 nucleotides agree with TRBD1. The V segment lost 6 bases and the J segment 2 bases; nucleotides outside the gene matches: 12. Germline assignment: CDR1 SGHNT and CDR2 YYREEE (reference sequence). CDR3 length equals 16 residues. Here the CDR3 reads CASNPAGQGANYGYTF. In DNA form, the CDR3 reads TGTGCCAGCAACCCCGCGGGTCAGGGGGCGAACTATGGCTACACCTTC.

This clone was detected only once. The CDR3 sequence: CASSFRRGDTQYF. The CDR3 bases are TGTGCCAGCAGTTTTCGCCGCGGAGATACGCAGTATTTT. The rearrangement links TRBV27 to TRBJ2-3; the D is unclear. Germline V gives CDR1 MNHEY, CDR2 SMNVEV (reference sequence). This CDR3 has 13 residues. Trimming stripped 3 bases from V and 5 bases from J, with 9 bases between.

Concerning this clone: One end of the junction does not line up with germline, which may come from a read error. This same CDR3 is encoded by further DNA sequences in the sample. The chain employs TRBV7-9 and TRBJ1-2, with 8 bases lining up with TRBD1. The V gene's germline CDR1 is SEHNR and CDR2 FQNEAQ (reference sequence). The CDR3 length is 15 residues. The CDR3 sequence: CASSLATGGGPGYTF. The DNA for the CDR3 is TGTGCCAGTAGCTTAGCCACAGGGGGGGGACCGGGCTACACCTTC.

The chain uses TRBV27 and TRBJ2-7; 7 positions agree with TRBD1. V gave up 3 bases and J gave up 3 bases; unmatched junction bases: 8. This CDR3 is 15 amino acids long. CDR1 and CDR2 from the germline V gene are MNHEY and SMNVEV (reference sequence). CDR3 nucleotides: TGTGCCAGCAGTTTTGAGACAGGGAATTTCTACGAGCAGTACTTC. Encoded protein: CASSFETGNFYEQYF.

The chain recombines TRBV19 with TRBJ1-3, with D perhaps TRBD1 (5 bases). Germline V lookup: CDR1 LNHDA, CDR2 SQIVND (reference sequence). This CDR3 region has 14 residues. Trimming stripped 4 bases from V and 0 bases from J, with 7 bases between. The CDR3 loop is CASSTGSSGNTIYF. The CDR3 DNA is TGTGCCAGTAGTACAGGGTCCTCTGGAAACACCATATATTTT.

The chain joins TRBV7-9 to TRBJ2-5; 7 bases agree with TRBD1. Per the germline V gene, CDR1 is SEHNR and CDR2 is FQNEAQ (reference sequence). The CDR3 sequence is 13 residues long. J lost 5 bases, V lost 8 bases, and 8 bases had no gene match. The CDR3 bases are TGTGCCAGCCGACAGGGAAGTTTTGAGACCCAGTACTTC. Translated, it gives CASRQGSFETQYF.